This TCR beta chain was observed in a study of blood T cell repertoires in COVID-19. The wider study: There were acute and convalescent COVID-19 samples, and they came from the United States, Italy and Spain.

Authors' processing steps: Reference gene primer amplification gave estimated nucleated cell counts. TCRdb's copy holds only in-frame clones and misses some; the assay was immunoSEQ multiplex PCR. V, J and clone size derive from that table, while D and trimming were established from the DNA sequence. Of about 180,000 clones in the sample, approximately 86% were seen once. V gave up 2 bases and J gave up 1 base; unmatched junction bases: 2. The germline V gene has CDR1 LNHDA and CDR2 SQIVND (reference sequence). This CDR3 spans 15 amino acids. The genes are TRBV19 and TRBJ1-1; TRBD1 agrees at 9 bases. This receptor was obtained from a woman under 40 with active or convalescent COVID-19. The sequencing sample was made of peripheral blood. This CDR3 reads CASSIRGQGNTEAFF. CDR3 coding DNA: TGTGCCAGTAGTATAAGGGGACAGGGGAACACTGAAGCTTTCTTT.